Listed here is a single TCR beta chain. Splitting the CD4+ cells yielded a CD45RA+ naive subset and a CD45RA-negative memory subset. The sample is drawn from a study of shared clonotypes between healthy human individuals. Original methodology: Filtering differed because ImmunoSEQ produced junction-only sequences that carried no quality scores. Repertoires were generated with immunoSEQ multiplex PCR, while TCRdb's copy carries only in-frame clones and drops some. V and J calls plus clone size are reproduced from that table; the DNA served to infer D and trimming. The sample contains about 640,000 clones, 72% of which appear only once. The germline gives CDR1 MNHEY, CDR2 SMNVEV (reference sequence). The CDR3 is made up of 14 amino acids. V lost 2 bases to trimming and J lost 5 bases; unmatched junction nucleotides: 5.

The specimen was memory CD4+ T cells sorted from blood. The subset: CD45RA-negative fraction. The rearrangement uses TRBV27 and TRBJ2-7; 8 positions match TRBD1. The TCR was taken from a woman under 40 in good health. This CDR3 is CASSLGAGGDEQYF. For the CDR3, the DNA is TGTGCCAGCAGTTTAGGGGCAGGGGGCGACGAGCAGTACTTC.